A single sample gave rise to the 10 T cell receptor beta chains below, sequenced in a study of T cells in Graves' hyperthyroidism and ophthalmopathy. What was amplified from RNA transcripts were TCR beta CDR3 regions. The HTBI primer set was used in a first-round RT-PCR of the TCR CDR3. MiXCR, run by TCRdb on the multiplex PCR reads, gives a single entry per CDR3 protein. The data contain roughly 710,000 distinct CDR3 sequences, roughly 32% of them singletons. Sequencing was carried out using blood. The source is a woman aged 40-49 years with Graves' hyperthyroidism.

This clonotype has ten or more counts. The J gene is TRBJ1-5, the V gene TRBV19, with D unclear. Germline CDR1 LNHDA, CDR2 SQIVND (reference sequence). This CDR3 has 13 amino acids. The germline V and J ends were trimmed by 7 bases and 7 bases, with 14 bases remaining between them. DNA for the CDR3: TGTGCCAGTACGCCGGGGTGGCGGCAGCCCCAGCATTTT. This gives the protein CASTPGWRQPQHF.

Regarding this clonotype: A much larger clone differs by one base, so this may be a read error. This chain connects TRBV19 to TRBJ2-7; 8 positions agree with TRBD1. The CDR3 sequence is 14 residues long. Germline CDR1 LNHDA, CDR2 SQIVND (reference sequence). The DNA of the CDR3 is TGTGCCAGTAAGGTAGGGGGACAGGCTTCCGAGCAGTGCTTC. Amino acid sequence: CASKVGGQASEQCF.

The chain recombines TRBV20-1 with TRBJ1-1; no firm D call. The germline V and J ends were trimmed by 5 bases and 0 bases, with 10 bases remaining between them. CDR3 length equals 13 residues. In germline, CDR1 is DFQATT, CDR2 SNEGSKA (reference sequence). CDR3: CSAELRMNTEAFF. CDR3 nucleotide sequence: TGCAGTGCTGAGCTTAGGATGAACACTGAAGCTTTCTTT.

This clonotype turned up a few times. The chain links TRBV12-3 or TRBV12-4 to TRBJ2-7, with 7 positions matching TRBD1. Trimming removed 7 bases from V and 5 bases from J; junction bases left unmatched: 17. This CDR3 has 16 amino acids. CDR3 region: CASTREGRDSWHEQYF. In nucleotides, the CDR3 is TGTGCCAGCACCAGAGAGGGCCGGGACAGTTGGCACGAGCAGTACTTC.

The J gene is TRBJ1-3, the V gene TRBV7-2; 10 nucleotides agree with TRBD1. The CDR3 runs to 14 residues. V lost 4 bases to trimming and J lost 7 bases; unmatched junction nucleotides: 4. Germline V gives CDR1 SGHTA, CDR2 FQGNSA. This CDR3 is CASSSGGQGNTIYF. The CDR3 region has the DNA TGTGCCAGCAGCTCAGGGGGACAGGGGAACACCATATATTTT.

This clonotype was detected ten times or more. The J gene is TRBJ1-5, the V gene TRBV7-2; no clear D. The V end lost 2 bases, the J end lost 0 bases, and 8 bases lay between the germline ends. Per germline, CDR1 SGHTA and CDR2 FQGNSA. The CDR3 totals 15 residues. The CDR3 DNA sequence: TGTGCCAGCAGCTTATGGTGGGATAGCAATCAGCCCCAGCATTTT. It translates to CASSLWWDSNQPQHF. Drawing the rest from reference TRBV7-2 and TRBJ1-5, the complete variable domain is GAGVSQSPSNKVTEKGKDVELRCDPISGHTALYWYRQSLGQGLEFLIYFQGNSAPDKSGLPSDRFSAERTGGSVSTLTIQRTQQEDSAVYLCASSLWWDSNQPQHFGDGTRLSIL.

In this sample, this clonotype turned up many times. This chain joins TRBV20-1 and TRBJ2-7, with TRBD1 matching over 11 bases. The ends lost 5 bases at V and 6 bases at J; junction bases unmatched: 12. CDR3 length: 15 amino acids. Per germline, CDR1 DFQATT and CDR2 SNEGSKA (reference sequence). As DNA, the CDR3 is TGCAGTGCTCCTCAAGGGACAGGGGGGACTGGCGAGCAGTACTTC. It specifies CSAPQGTGGTGEQYF.

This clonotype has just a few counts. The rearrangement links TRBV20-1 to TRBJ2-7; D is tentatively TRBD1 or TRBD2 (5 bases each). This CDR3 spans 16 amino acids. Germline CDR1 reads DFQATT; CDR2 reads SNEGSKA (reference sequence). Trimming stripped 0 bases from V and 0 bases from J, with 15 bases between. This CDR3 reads CSAREDGDQSSYEQYF. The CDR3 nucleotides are TGCAGTGCTAGAGAGGACGGGGACCAGAGCTCCTACGAGCAGTACTTC.

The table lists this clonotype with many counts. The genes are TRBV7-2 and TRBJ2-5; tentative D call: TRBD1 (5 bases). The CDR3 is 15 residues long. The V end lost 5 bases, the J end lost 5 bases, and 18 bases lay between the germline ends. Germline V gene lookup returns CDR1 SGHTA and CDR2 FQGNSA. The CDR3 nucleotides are TGTGCCAGCAGCCGGCAGGGCTGGCAGGACGAGACCCAGTACTTC. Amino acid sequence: CASSRQGWQDETQYF.

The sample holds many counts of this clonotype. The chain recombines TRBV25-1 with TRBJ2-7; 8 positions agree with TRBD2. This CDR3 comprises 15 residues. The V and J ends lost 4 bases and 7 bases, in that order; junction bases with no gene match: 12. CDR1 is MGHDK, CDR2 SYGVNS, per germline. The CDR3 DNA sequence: TGTGCCAGCAGTGCCTCACCCGGGACTAGTGGGGAGCAGTACTTC. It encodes CASSASPGTSGEQYF.